The sequence of this T cell receptor (beta chain) was determined in a study of T cells in Graves' hyperthyroidism and ophthalmopathy. In the study overall: Sampling of peripheral blood happened at initial diagnosis, prior to any treatment. The study, taken as a whole, reports: In the blood, most expanded thyroid clonotypes above 0.001 appeared as well.

This clonotype was seen a handful of times. Its specificity is not known. TCR beta CDR3 regions were amplified from RNA transcripts. RT-PCR in the first round (using the HTBI primer set) targeted the TCR CDR3. TCRdb ran MiXCR on the multiplex PCR reads and lists one entry per CDR3 protein. The sample carries about 610,000 distinct CDR3 sequences, roughly 14% recorded once. From 10 ml of fresh peripheral blood, PBMCs were isolated. What was sequenced was blood. The TCR originated in a middle-aged woman with Graves' ophthalmopathy.

The CDR3 DNA follows: TGTGCCAGCAGTTTTAACCCGGCCGAGCAGTACTTC. Amino acids: CASSFNPAEQYF. V usage is TRBV28 and J usage is TRBJ2-7; D not resolved. This CDR3 contains 12 residues. CDR1 is MDHEN and CDR2 is SYDVKM in the germline V gene. V lost 3 bases and J 6 bases, leaving 9 bases between the germline ends.